A single sample gave rise to the 6 T cell receptor beta chains below, sequenced in a study of response to subunit inactivated influenza vaccine. TCRdb ran MiXCR on the RT-PCR reads and lists one entry per CDR3 protein. The sample has under 850,000 distinct CDR3 sequences, approximately 18% seen once. The specimen comprised PBMCs from blood, sampled 5 days after vaccination. These receptors came from a man aged 50 to 60 who received an inactivated influenza vaccine.

The sample holds many counts of this clonotype. The chain carries TRBV4-2 and TRBJ1-5; D is uncertain. The CDR3 runs to 14 residues. Trimming left V 3 bases short and J 6 bases short, with 12 bases between. The germline gives CDR1 LGHNA, CDR2 YNFKEQ. The CDR3 DNA reads as TGTGCCAGCAGCCAGGGGAATGGTTTTCAGCCCCAGCATTTT. The encoded protein is CASSQGNGFQPQHF.

This chain links TRBV24-1 with TRBJ2-1, with 10 bases that match TRBD1. J gave up 10 bases and V 6 bases, and 11 bases lay outside the gene matches. Germline values: CDR1 KGHDR, CDR2 SFDVKD. The CDR3 is 15 residues long. CDR3 DNA sequence: TGTGCCACCAGTAAAGAGGGGACAGGGGTGGGGGAGCAGTTCTTC. Amino acid sequence: CATSKEGTGVGEQFF.

The sample holds many counts of this clonotype. The V and J genes are TRBV20-1 and TRBJ1-6; TRBD1 matches 8 bases. The germline gives CDR1 DFQATT, CDR2 SNEGSKA (reference sequence). The CDR3 has 13 residues. V lost 1 base, J lost 7 bases, and 0 bases stayed unmatched. The DNA of the CDR3 is TGCAGTGCTAGAGGGACAGGGAATTCACCCCTCCACTTT. This codes for CSARGTGNSPLHF.

V gene TRBV29-1 combines with J gene TRBJ2-4; D ambiguous. The CDR3 runs 13 residues. Germline V gene sequence: CDR1 SQVTM, CDR2 ANQGSEA. V was shortened by 4 bases and J by 9 bases, with 16 bases between the two germline ends. CDR3 sequence: CSVGVQTQVIQYF. The DNA for the CDR3 is TGCAGCGTTGGAGTACAGACCCAAGTCATTCAGTACTTC.

J is TRBJ2-5 and V is TRBV6-5, with 9 bases aligning to TRBD2. The CDR3 consists of 15 residues. From germline, CDR1 is MNHEY and CDR2 SVGAGI. V was clipped by 2 bases and J by 0 bases; unmatched bases: 1. The CDR3, as DNA: TGTGCCAGCAGTTACCCTAGCGGGAACCAAGAGACCCAGTACTTC. Its translation is CASSYPSGNQETQYF.

This clonotype was recorded many times. The chain combines TRBV4-2 with TRBJ2-1; 10 positions agree with TRBD1. The CDR3 runs to 16 residues. J lost 6 bases, V lost 2 bases, and 7 bases had no gene match. Per the germline V gene, CDR1 is LGHNA and CDR2 is YNFKEQ. CDR3 amino acids: CASSQRTGQGFNEQFF. In DNA, the CDR3 is TGTGCCAGCAGCCAACGCACGGGACAGGGGTTCAATGAGCAGTTCTTC.